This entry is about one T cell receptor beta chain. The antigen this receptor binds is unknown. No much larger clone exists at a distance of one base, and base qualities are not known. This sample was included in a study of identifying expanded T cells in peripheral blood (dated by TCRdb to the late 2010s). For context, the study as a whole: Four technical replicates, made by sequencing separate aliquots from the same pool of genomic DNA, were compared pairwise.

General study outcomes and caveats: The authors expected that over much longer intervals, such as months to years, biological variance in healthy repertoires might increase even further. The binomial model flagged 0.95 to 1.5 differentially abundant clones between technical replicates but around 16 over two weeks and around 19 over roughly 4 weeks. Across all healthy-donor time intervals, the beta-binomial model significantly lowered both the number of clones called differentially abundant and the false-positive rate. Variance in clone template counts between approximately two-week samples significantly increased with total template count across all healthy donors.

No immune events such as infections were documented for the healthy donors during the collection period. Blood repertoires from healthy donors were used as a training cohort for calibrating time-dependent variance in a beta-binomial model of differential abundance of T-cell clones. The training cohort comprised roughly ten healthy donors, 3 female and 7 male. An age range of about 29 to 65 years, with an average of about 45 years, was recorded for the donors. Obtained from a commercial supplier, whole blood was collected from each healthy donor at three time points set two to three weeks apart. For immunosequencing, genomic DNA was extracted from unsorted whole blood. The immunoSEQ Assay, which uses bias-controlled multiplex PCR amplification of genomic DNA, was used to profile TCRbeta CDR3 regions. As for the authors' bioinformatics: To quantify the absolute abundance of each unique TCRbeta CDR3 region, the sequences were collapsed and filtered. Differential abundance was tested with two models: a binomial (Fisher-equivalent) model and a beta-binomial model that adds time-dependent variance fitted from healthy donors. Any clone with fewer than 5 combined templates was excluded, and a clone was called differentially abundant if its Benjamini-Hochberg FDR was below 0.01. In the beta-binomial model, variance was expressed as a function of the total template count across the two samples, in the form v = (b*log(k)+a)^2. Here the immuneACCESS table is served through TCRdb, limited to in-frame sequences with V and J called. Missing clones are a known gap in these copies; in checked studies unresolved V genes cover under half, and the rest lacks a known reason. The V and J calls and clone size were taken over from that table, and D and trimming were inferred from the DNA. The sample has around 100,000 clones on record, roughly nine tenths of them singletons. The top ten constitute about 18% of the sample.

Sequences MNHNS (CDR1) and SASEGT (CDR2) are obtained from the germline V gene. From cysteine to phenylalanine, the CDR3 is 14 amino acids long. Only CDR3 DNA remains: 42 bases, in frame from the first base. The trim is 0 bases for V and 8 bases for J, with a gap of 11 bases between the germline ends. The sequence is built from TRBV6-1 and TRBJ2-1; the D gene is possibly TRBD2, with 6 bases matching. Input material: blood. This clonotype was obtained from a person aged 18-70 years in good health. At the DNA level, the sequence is TGTGCCAGCAGTGAAGCGGGACTTATGGATGAGCAGTTCTTC. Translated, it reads CASSEAGLMDEQFF.